This TCR beta chain was observed in a study of control samples from healthy donors and cancer patients. Here immunoSEQ multiplex PCR was the method, and the copy in TCRdb shows in-frame clones only, minus some. Altogether roughly 100,000 clones are present, approximately 90% being singletons, with the ten largest covering under 2.5%. CDR1 is SEHNR and CDR2 is FQNEAQ in the germline V gene (reference sequence). CDR3 length: 18 amino acids. V was pared by 2 bases and J by 5 bases, with 25 bases between. The sequencing input was blood. This chain joins TRBV7-9 and TRBJ2-7; D possibly corresponds to TRBD1 (6 bases). The receptor was derived from a woman aged 18 to 35 in good health. This CDR3 is CASSLSLRQASLVDEQYF. The CDR3 nucleotides are TGTGCCAGCAGCTTAAGTTTGAGACAGGCCTCCCTGGTGGACGAGCAGTACTTC.